This TCR beta chain was sequenced in a study of patients and donors after allogeneic stem cell transplantation. From the RT-PCR reads, TCRdb called clonotypes with MiXCR, one entry per CDR3 protein. The table includes under 200,000 distinct CDR3 sequences, roughly 31% detected once. Sequenced sample: blood, either unsorted or a sorted T cell fraction (not recorded which). This receptor was taken from a human donor who was either an allogeneic HSCT recipient or a stem cell or donor lymphocyte infusion donor (not recorded which). It is not recorded whose cells these are; they may come from a transplant donor.

The CDR3 DNA sequence: TGTGCCAGCAGGCCGGGACAGGTGAACACCGGGGAGCTGTTTTTT. It encodes CASRPGQVNTGELFF. This chain links TRBV9 with TRBJ2-2; 8 nucleotides align to TRBD1. The CDR3 extends over 15 amino acids. From germline, CDR1 is SGDLS and CDR2 YYNGEE. The J segment lost 1 base and the V segment lost 5 bases, leaving 4 bases of the junction unmatched.